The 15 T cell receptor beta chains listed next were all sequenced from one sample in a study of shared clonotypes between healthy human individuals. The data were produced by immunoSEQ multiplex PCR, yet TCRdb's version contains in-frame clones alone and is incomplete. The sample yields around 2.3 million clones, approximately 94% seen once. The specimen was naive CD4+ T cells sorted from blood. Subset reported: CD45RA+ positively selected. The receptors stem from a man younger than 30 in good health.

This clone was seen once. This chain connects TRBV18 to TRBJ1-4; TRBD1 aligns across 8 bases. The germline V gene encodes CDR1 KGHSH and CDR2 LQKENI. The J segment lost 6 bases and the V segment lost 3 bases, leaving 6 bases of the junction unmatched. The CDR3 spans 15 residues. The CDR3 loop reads CASSPNQGAYEKLFF. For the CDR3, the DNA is TGTGCCAGCTCACCGAATCAGGGGGCATATGAAAAACTGTTTTTT.

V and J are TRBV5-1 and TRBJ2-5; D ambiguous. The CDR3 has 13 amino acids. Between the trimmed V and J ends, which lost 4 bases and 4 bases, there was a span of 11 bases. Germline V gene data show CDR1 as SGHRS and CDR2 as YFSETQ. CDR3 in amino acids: CASSRADLETQYF. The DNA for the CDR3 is TGCGCCAGCAGCAGGGCTGATTTAGAGACCCAGTACTTC.

The CDR3 sequence: CASSRDPSSYNEQFF. CDR3 DNA: TGTGCCAGCAGCCGTGACCCTTCCTCCTACAATGAGCAGTTCTTC. V gene TRBV6-5 combines with J gene TRBJ2-1, with D unclear. V was pared by 6 bases and J by 0 bases, with 12 bases between. This CDR3 contains 15 residues. CDR1 is MNHEY and CDR2 is SVGAGI in the germline V gene.

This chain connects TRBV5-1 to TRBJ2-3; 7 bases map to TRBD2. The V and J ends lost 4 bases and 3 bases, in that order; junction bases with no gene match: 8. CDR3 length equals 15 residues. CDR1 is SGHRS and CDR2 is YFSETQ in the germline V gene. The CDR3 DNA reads TGCGCCAGCAGCCCCCCGTGGGGGGGTACAGATACGCAGTATTTT. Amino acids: CASSPPWGGTDTQYF.

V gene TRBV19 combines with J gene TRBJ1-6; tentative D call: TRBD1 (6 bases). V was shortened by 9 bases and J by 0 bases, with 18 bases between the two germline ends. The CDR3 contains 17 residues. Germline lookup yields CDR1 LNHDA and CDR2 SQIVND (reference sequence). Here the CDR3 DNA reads TGTGCCAGAACAACAGGGCTCCAAGGCTCCTATAATTCACCCCTCCACTTT. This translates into CARTTGLQGSYNSPLHF. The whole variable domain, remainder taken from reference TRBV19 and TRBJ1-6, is DGGITQSPKYLFRKEGQNVTLSCEQNLNHDAMYWYRQDPGQGLRLIYYSQIVNDFQKGDIAEGYSVSREKKESFPLTVTSAQKNPTAFYLCARTTGLQGSYNSPLHFGNGTRLTVT.

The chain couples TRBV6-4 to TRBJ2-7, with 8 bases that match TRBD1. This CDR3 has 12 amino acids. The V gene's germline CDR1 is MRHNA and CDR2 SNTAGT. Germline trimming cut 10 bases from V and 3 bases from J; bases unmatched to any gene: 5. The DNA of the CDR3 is TGTGCCACCCGGGACAGGCACTACGAGCAGTACTTC. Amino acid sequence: CATRDRHYEQYF.

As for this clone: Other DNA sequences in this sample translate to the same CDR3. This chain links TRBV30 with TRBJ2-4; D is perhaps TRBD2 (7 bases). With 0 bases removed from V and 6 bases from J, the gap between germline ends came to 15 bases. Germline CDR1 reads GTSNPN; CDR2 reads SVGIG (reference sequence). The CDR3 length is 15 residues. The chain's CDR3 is CAWSVRRGGGNIQYF. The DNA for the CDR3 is TGTGCCTGGAGTGTACGAAGGGGGGGAGGAAACATTCAGTACTTC.

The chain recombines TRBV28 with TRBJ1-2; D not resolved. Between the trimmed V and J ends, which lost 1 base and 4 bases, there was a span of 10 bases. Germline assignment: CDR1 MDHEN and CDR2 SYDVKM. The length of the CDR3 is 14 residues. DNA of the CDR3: TGTGCCAGCAGTTTATCAGGAAGTGGCTATGGCTACACCTTC. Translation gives CASSLSGSGYGYTF.

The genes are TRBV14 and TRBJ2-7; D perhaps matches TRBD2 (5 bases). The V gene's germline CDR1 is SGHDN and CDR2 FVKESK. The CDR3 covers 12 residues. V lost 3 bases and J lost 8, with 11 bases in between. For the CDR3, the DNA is TGTGCCAGCAGCCATATACGGGAACAGCAGTACTTC. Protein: CASSHIREQQYF.

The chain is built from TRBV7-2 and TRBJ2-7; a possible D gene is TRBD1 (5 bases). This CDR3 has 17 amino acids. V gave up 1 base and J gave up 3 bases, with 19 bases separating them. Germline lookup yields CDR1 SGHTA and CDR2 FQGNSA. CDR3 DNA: TGTGCCAGCAGCTTAGGCCTTACAGGCCTACAAAACTACGAGCAGTACTTC. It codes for CASSLGLTGLQNYEQYF.

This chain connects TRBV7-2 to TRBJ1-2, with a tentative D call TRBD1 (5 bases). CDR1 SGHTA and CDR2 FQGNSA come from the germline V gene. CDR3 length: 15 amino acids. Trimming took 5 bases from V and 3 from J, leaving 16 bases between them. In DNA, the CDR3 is TGTGCCAGCAGCCGCCGGGGGTCGGGTGACTATGGCTACACCTTC. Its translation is CASSRRGSGDYGYTF.

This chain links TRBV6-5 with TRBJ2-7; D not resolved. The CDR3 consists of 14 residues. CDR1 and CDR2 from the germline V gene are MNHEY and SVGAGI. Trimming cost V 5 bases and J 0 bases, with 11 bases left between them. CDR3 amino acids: CASSSTVFSYEQYF. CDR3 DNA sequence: TGTGCCAGCAGTAGCACGGTTTTCTCCTACGAGCAGTACTTC.

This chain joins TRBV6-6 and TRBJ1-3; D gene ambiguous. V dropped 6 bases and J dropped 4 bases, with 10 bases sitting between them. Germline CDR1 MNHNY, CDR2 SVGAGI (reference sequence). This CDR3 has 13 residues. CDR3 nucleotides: TGTGCCAGCAGCTTACCCTCGGGAAACACCATATATTTT. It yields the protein CASSLPSGNTIYF.

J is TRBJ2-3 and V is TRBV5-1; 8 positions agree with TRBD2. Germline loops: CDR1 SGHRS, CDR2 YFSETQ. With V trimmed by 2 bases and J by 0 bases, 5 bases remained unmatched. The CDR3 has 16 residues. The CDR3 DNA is TGCGCCAGCAGCTTCGGGGGGGTCCCTAGCACAGATACGCAGTATTTT. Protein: CASSFGGVPSTDTQYF.

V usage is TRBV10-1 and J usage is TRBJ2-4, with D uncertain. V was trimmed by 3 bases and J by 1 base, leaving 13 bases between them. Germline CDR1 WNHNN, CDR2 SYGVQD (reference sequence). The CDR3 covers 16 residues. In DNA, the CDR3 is TGCGCCAGCAGTGACACCTCCCTTGCCGCCAAAAACATTCAGTACTTC. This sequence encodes CASSDTSLAAKNIQYF.